This T cell receptor beta chain is drawn from a study of T-cell reconstitution after alpha-beta-depleted transplantation in children. Germline V gene sequence: CDR1 MGHDK, CDR2 SYGVNS. CDR3 size: 11 residues. Unique molecular identifiers were used in preparing the TCRbeta library. TCRdb called the PCR reads again in MiXCR, with one record for every CDR3 protein. The sample contains 450,000 to 600,000 distinct CDR3 sequences, approximately 32% of which appear only once. The source material was PBMCs from the stem cell graft donor, sampled from the stem cell graft. The TCR originated in a human donor who donated a stem cell graft to a child with aplastic anemia. V usage is TRBV25-1 and J usage is TRBJ2-1; 12 bases match TRBD2. The CDR3 loop is CRLAGDNEQFF. CDR3 DNA: TGTAGACTAGCGGGAGACAATGAGCAGTTCTTC.